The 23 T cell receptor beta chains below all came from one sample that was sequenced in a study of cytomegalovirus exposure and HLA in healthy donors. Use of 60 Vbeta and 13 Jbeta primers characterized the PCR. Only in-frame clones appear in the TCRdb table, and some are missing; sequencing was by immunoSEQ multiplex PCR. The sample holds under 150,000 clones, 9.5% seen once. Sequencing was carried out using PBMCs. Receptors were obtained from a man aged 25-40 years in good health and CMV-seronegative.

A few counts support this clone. CDR3 in DNA: TGTGCCAGCAGTTTACGGGGGTATAGCAATCAGCCCCAGCATTTT. It is translated as CASSLRGYSNQPQHF. V and J are TRBV28 and TRBJ1-5, with a weak D call TRBD1 (5 bases). In germline, CDR1 is MDHEN, CDR2 SYDVKM. This CDR3 has 15 residues. The V gene lost 2 bases and the J gene lost 0 bases, with 8 bases spanning the gap.

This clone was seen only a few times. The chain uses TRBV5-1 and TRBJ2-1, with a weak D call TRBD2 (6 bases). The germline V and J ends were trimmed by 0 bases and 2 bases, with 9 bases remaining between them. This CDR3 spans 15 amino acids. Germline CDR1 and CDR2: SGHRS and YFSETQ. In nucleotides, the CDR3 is TGCGCCAGCAGCTTGGCCGGGAGAACCTACAATGAGCAGTTCTTC. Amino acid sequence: CASSLAGRTYNEQFF.

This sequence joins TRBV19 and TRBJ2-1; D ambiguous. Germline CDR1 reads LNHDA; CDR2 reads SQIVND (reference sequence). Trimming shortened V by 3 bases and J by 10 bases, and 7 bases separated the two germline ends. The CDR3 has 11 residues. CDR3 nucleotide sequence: TGTGCCAGTAGTATGGCCCAGGAGCAGTTCTTC. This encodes CASSMAQEQFF.

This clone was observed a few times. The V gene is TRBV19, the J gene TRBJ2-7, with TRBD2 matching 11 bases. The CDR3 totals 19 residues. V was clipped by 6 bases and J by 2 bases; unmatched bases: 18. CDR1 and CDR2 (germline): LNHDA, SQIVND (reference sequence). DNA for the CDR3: TGTGCCAGTAGGTTTAACGGACTAGCGGGTTTATCGGGGGCCTACGAGCAGTACTTC. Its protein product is CASRFNGLAGLSGAYEQYF. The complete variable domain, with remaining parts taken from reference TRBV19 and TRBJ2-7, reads DGGITQSPKYLFRKEGQNVTLSCEQNLNHDAMYWYRQDPGQGLRLIYYSQIVNDFQKGDIAEGYSVSREKKESFPLTVTSAQKNPTAFYLCASRFNGLAGLSGAYEQYFGPGTRLTVT.

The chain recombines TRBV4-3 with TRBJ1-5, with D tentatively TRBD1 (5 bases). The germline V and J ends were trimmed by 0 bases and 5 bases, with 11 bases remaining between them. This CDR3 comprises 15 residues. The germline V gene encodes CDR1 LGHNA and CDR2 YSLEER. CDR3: CASSQDQEGHQPQHF. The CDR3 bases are TGCGCCAGCAGCCAAGATCAGGAGGGACATCAGCCCCAGCATTTT.

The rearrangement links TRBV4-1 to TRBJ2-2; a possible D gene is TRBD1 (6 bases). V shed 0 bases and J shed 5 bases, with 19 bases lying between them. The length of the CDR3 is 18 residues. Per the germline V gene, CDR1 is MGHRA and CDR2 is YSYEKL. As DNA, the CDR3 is TGCGCCAGCAGCCAAGAGGCTGGCCCGGGGACATGGACCGGGGAGCTGTTTTTT. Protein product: CASSQEAGPGTWTGELFF.

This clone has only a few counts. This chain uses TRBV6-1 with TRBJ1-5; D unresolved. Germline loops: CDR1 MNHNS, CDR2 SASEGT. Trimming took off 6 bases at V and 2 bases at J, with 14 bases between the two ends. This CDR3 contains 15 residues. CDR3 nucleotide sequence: TGTGCCAGCAGGGAGGCCATTTGGGGCAATCAGCCCCAGCATTTT. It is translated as CASREAIWGNQPQHF.

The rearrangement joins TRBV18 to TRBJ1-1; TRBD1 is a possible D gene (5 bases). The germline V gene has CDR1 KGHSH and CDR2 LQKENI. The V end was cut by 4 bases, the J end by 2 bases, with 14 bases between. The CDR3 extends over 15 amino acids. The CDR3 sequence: CASSLASDKNTEAFF. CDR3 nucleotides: TGTGCCAGCTCACTTGCATCGGACAAAAACACTGAAGCTTTCTTT.

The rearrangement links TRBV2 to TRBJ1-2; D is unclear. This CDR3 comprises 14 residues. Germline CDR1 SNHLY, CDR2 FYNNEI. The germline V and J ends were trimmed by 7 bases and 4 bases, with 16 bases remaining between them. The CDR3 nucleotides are TGTGCCAGCACCACCACCCACGGCGGCTATGGCTACACCTTC. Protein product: CASTTTHGGYGYTF.

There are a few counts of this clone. CDR3 DNA sequence: TGCGCCAGCAGCCCAGGGAAAGGGTCGACCTACGAGCAGTACTTC. Its protein product is CASSPGKGSTYEQYF. The chain combines TRBV4-3 with TRBJ2-7; TRBD1 might be the D (5 bases). From germline, CDR1 is LGHNA and CDR2 YSLEER. This CDR3 spans 15 amino acids. V lost 4 bases, J lost 2 bases, and 15 bases lay in between.

DNA for the CDR3: TGTGCCAGCAGCGGGGGGACAGAGACCCAGTACTTC. Protein: CASSGGTETQYF. The chain combines TRBV5-8 with TRBJ2-5; tentatively, D is TRBD2 (6 bases). This CDR3 comprises 12 residues. V was cut by 4 bases and J by 4 bases, with 8 bases left in between. The germline CDR1 and CDR2 sequences are SGHTS and YDEGEE.

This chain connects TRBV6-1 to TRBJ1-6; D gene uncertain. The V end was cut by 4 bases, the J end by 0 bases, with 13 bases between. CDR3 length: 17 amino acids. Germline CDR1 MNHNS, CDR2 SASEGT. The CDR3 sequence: CASSAGKTFSYNSPLHF. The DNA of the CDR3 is TGTGCCAGCAGTGCCGGGAAAACCTTCTCCTATAATTCACCCCTCCACTTT.

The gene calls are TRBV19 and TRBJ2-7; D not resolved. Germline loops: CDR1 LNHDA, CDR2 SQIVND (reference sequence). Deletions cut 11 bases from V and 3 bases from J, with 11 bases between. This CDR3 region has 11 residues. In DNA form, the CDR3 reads TGTGCCCCTCGAGGAGTCTACGAGCAGTACTTC. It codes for CAPRGVYEQYF.

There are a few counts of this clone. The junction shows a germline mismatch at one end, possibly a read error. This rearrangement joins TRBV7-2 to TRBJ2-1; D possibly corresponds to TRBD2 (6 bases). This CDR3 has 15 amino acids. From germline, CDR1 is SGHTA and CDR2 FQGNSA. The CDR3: CASCLGNSGYNEQFF. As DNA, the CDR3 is TGTGCCAGCTGCTTAGGGAATAGCGGCTACAATGAGCAGTTCTTC.

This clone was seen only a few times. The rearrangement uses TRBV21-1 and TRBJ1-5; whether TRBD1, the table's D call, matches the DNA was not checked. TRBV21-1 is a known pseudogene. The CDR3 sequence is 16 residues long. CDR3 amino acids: CASSRLGQGSNQPQHF. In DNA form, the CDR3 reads TGTGCCAGCAGCAGGCTGGGACAGGGTAGCAATCAGCCCCAGCATTTT.

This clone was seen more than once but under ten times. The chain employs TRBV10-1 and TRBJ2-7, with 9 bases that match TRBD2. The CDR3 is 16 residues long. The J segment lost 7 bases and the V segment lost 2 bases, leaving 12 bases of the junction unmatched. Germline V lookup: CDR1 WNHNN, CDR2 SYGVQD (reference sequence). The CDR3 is CASSERPSGDPWEQYF. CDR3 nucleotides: TGCGCCAGCAGTGAGAGGCCTAGCGGGGACCCCTGGGAGCAGTACTTC.

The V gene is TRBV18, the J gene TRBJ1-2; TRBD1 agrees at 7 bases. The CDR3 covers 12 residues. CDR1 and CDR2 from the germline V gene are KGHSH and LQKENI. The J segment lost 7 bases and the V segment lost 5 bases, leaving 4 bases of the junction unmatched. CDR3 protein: CASSLTGFGYTF. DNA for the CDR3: TGTGCCAGCTCATTGACAGGGTTTGGCTACACCTTC.

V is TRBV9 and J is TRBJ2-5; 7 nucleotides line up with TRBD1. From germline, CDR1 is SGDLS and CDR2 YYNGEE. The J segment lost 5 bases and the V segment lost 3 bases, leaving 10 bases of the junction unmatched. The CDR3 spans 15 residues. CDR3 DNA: TGTGCCAGCAGCGCAGAGGCAGGGGGTGGGGAGACCCAGTACTTC. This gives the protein CASSAEAGGGETQYF.

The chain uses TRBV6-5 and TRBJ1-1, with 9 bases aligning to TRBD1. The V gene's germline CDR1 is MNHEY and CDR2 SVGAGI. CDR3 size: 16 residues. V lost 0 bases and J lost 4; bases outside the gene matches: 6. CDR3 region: CASSYSRLQGATEAFF. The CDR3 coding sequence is TGTGCCAGCAGTTACTCGAGGCTACAGGGGGCCACTGAAGCTTTCTTT.

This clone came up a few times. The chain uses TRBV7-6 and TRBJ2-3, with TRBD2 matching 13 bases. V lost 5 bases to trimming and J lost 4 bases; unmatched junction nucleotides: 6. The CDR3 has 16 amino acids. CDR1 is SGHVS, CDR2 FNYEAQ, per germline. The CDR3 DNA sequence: TGTGCCAGCAGCCCTGGACTAGCGGGAGACTCAGATACGCAGTATTTT. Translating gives CASSPGLAGDSDTQYF. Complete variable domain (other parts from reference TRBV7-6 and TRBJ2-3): GAGVSQSPRYKVTKRGQDVALRCDPISGHVSLYWYRQALGQGPEFLTYFNYEAQQDKSGLPNDRFSAERPEGSISTLTIQRTEQRDSAMYRCASSPGLAGDSDTQYFGPGTRLTVL.

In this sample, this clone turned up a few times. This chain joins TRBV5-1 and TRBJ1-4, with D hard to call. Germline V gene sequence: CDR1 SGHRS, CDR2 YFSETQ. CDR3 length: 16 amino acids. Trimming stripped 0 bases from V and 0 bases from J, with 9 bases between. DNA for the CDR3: TGCGCCAGCAGCTTGGCCACAGCCGCAACTAATGAAAAACTGTTTTTT. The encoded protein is CASSLATAATNEKLFF.

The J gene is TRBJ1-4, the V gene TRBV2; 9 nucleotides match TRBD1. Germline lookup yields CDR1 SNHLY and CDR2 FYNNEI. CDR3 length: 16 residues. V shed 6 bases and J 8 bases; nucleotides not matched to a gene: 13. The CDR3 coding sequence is TGTGCCAGCAGCGCTACGGACAGGGGATTGGGCGAAAAACTGTTTTTT. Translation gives CASSATDRGLGEKLFF.

In DNA form, the CDR3 reads TGTGCCAGCAGCTTACAGGGGGGAATAAGCTACGAGCAGTACTTC. Its protein is CASSLQGGISYEQYF. The chain links TRBV7-2 to TRBJ2-7, with TRBD1 as a possible D gene (7 bases). Germline CDR1 SGHTA, CDR2 FQGNSA. The CDR3 totals 15 residues. V dropped 2 bases and J dropped 3 bases, with 14 bases sitting between them.